The 9 T cell receptor beta chains reported below all come from one sample, sequenced in a study of blood T cell repertoires in COVID-19. TCRdb's table, derived via immunoSEQ multiplex PCR, lists solely in-frame clones and lacks some. The sample shows 25,000 to 30,000 clones, approximately 85% of them seen only once. Sequencing input: peripheral blood. Receptor source: a woman of 80 years or more with COVID-19, enrolled during active disease.

The V gene is TRBV19, the J gene TRBJ2-1; 12 bases line up with TRBD2. Germline CDR1 reads LNHDA; CDR2 reads SQIVND (reference sequence). V shed 5 bases, J shed 4 bases, and the junction held 12 bases outside the gene matches. CDR3 length: 18 residues. The CDR3 DNA is TGTGCCAGTAGTGCGTTTCGACTAGCGGGGGCCCAATACAATGAGCAGTTCTTC. Encoded protein: CASSAFRLAGAQYNEQFF.

CDR3 amino acids: CAWSATGAYGYTF. The CDR3 coding sequence is TGTGCCTGGAGTGCTACAGGGGCCTATGGCTACACCTTC. The rearrangement joins TRBV30 to TRBJ1-2, with TRBD1 identical over 7 bases. V lost 1 base, J lost 4 bases, and 3 bases stayed unmatched. From germline, CDR1 is GTSNPN and CDR2 SVGIG (reference sequence). The CDR3 covers 13 residues.

The J gene is TRBJ2-7, the V gene TRBV7-2; 7 nucleotides align to TRBD1. The junction had 8 bases not matched to a gene; V was cut back by 4 bases and J by 2 bases. The length of the CDR3 is 15 residues. CDR1 is SGHTA, CDR2 FQGNSA, per germline. The CDR3: CASSSPGQLTYEQYF. Written as DNA, the CDR3 is TGTGCCAGCAGCTCTCCGGGACAGCTGACCTACGAGCAGTACTTC.

The rearrangement uses TRBV5-6 and TRBJ2-1; 10 nucleotides match TRBD1. The CDR3 is 18 residues long. Germline values: CDR1 SGHDT, CDR2 YYEEEE. V shed 5 bases, J shed 6 bases, and the junction held 17 bases outside the gene matches. The CDR3 loop is CASSRLHLRQGARNEQFF. The CDR3 DNA follows: TGTGCCAGCAGTCGACTACATCTTCGACAGGGGGCGCGCAATGAGCAGTTCTTC.

This chain joins TRBV5-6 and TRBJ2-7, with 10 bases lining up with TRBD1. The trim removed 4 bases at V and 2 bases at J, leaving 3 bases unmatched. This CDR3 is built from 14 residues. Germline CDR1 reads SGHDT; CDR2 reads YYEEEE. CDR3 sequence: CASSLGQGAYEQYF. In DNA, the CDR3 is TGTGCCAGCAGCCTAGGACAGGGGGCCTACGAGCAGTACTTC.

The chain uses TRBV19 and TRBJ1-4, with TRBD1 as a possible D gene (6 bases). The CDR3 is 13 residues long. V was cut by 9 bases and J by 3 bases, with 11 bases left in between. Germline assignment: CDR1 LNHDA and CDR2 SQIVND (reference sequence). The CDR3 region is CASRGRANEKLFF. The CDR3 region has the DNA TGTGCCAGCAGGGGAAGGGCTAATGAAAAACTGTTTTTT.

V and J are TRBV3-1 (or the pseudogene TRBV3-2) and TRBJ2-5, with D possibly matching TRBD2 (6 bases). This CDR3 contains 15 residues. Germline CDR1 is LGHDT and CDR2 is YNNKEL (reference sequence). V was shortened by 0 bases and J by 5 bases, with 13 bases between the two germline ends. CDR3 sequence reads: CASSQDWRGQETQYF. For the CDR3, the DNA is TGTGCCAGCAGCCAAGACTGGAGGGGCCAGGAGACCCAGTACTTC.

The chain couples TRBV4-1 to TRBJ1-2; D remains unclear. Trimming left V 4 bases short and J 5 bases short, with 17 bases between. From germline, CDR1 is MGHRA and CDR2 YSYEKL. This CDR3 region has 15 residues. The CDR3, as DNA: TGCGCCAGCAGCCCAAGAGAGCCGGGTGGGTATGGCTACACCTTC. It codes for CASSPREPGGYGYTF.

This clone has a single count. The genes are TRBV21-1 and TRBJ2-2; the tabulated D call, TRBD1, remains unverified against the DNA. TRBV21-1 is given as a pseudogene. The CDR3 loop spans 17 amino acids. Here the CDR3 DNA reads TGTGCCAGCAGCAAAGCGCGGGACAGGGTGCATACCGGGGAGCTGTTTTTT. The encoded protein is CASSKARDRVHTGELFF.